This entry is about one T cell receptor (beta chain). What it binds is not known. These data belong to a study of T cells expressing NK-cell markers. Turning to the study itself: TCR beta repertoires came from sorted CD3+CD56+NKG2C+, CD3+CD56+NKG2C- and CD3+CD56-NKG2C+ T cells. Sequencing covered eight donors, seven HCMV-seropositive and one seronegative. Findings and limits, study-wide: The CD3+CD56-NKG2C+ fraction of several donors was also led by these clonotypes.

The cDNA for TCR beta came from 5'RACE template switching with UMIs. TCRdb reprocessed the 5' RACE reads; each CDR3 protein has one entry and no DNA is given. This listing includes tens of thousands of distinct CDR3 sequences. What was sequenced was blood T cells: a sorted CD56 or NKG2C T cell subset, CD4+ or CD8+ T cells, or bulk PBMC T cells (not recorded which). This receptor was taken from a woman aged 18 to 75 in good health.

The CDR3 is CASSLVAGAEQFF. The chain carries TRBV5-1 and TRBJ2-1; the TCRdb D gene call, TRBD2, has no DNA to confirm it. The germline CDR1 and CDR2 sequences are SGHRS and YFSETQ. This CDR3 has 13 amino acids.